Listed below are T cell receptor beta chains from one sample, sequenced in a study of blood T cell repertoires in COVID-19. Sequencing was performed with immunoSEQ multiplex PCR; in TCRdb, only in-frame clones are kept and a portion is missing. The data hold some 400,000 clones, with roughly 86% observed a single time. The sequenced sample consisted of peripheral blood. These receptors were collected from a woman aged 55-70 years with COVID-19, enrolled during active disease. Each CDR3 is given with its conserved first and last residue. D genes are given only for firm matches. Rows give clone size only sometimes, using once, few, many, or a class for an expanded clone.

j_call: TRBJ1-5; d_call: TRBD1; v_call: TRBV19; clone_size: NA; cdr3_aa: CATTPRGQAFVPQHF; cdr3_nt: TGTGCCACCACCCCTCGGGGACAGGCTTTTGTTCCCCAGCATTTT
j_call: TRBJ2-2; d_call: NA; v_call: TRBV5-1; clone_size: NA; cdr3_aa: CASSSQSMTGTNTGELFF; cdr3_nt: TGCGCCAGCAGCTCCCAATCTATGACAGGAACGAACACCGGGGAGCTGTTTTTT
j_call: TRBJ1-2; d_call: TRBD1; v_call: TRBV28; clone_size: NA; cdr3_aa: CASSATGAGAYYGYTF; cdr3_nt: TGTGCCAGCAGCGCGACAGGGGCGGGGGCTTACTATGGCTACACCTTC
j_call: TRBJ2-2; d_call: NA; v_call: TRBV5-1; clone_size: NA; cdr3_aa: CASRVLEVTGELFF; cdr3_nt: TGCGCCAGCAGAGTACTAGAGGTGACCGGGGAGCTGTTTTTT
j_call: TRBJ1-1; d_call: NA; v_call: TRBV19; clone_size: NA; cdr3_aa: CASSMRGNTEAFF; cdr3_nt: TGTGCCAGTAGTATGAGAGGGAACACTGAAGCTTTCTTT
j_call: TRBJ1-1; d_call: NA; v_call: TRBV2; clone_size: NA; cdr3_aa: CASSVRGVGEAFF; cdr3_nt: TGTGCCAGCAGTGTCAGAGGCGTCGGTGAAGCTTTCTTT
j_call: TRBJ2-2; d_call: TRBD1; v_call: TRBV3-1/TRBV3-2; clone_size: NA; cdr3_aa: CASSRRQGRNTGELFF; cdr3_nt: TGTGCCAGCAGCCGTCGACAGGGAAGAAACACCGGGGAGCTGTTTTTT
j_call: TRBJ1-2; d_call: NA; v_call: TRBV7-3; clone_size: NA; cdr3_aa: CASSPGNNYGYTF; cdr3_nt: TGTGCCAGCAGCCCAGGAAATAACTATGGCTACACCTTC
j_call: TRBJ1-2; d_call: NA; v_call: TRBV27; clone_size: NA; cdr3_aa: CASSSPRVGLYGYTF; cdr3_nt: TGTGCCAGCAGTTCCCCGAGGGTAGGACTCTATGGCTACACCTTC
j_call: TRBJ2-5; d_call: NA; v_call: TRBV3-1/TRBV3-2; clone_size: NA; cdr3_aa: CASSQDGGPWETQYF; cdr3_nt: TGTGCCAGCAGCCAAGATGGGGGCCCATGGGAGACCCAGTACTTC
j_call: TRBJ2-2; d_call: TRBD1; v_call: TRBV7-9; clone_size: NA; cdr3_aa: CATWTGSNTGELFF; cdr3_nt: TGTGCCACCTGGACAGGTTCGAACACCGGGGAGCTGTTTTTT
j_call: TRBJ1-4; d_call: NA; v_call: TRBV6-5; clone_size: NA; cdr3_aa: CASRGTTNEKLFF; cdr3_nt: TGTGCCAGTAGGGGTACCACTAATGAAAAACTGTTTTTT
j_call: TRBJ1-1; d_call: TRBD1; v_call: TRBV6-5; clone_size: NA; cdr3_aa: CATTRQGKPNTEAFF; cdr3_nt: TGTGCTACTACCCGACAGGGGAAGCCGAACACTGAAGCTTTCTTT
j_call: TRBJ2-3; d_call: NA; v_call: TRBV6-4; clone_size: NA; cdr3_aa: CASSITGGARDTQYF; cdr3_nt: TGTGCCAGCAGTATAACCGGCGGGGCAAGAGATACGCAGTATTTT
j_call: TRBJ2-1; d_call: TRBD2; v_call: TRBV6-5; clone_size: NA; cdr3_aa: CASSYGTSGVDEQFF; cdr3_nt: TGTGCCAGCAGTTACGGGACTAGCGGCGTGGATGAGCAGTTCTTC
j_call: TRBJ1-1; d_call: NA; v_call: TRBV7-6; clone_size: few; cdr3_aa: CASSLGGGRMMLTAFF; cdr3_nt: TGTGCCAGCAGCTTAGGAGGGGGACGGATGATGTTAACAGCTTTCTTT
j_call: TRBJ2-3; d_call: TRBD2; v_call: TRBV11-2; clone_size: once; cdr3_aa: CASSSSGGVDTQYF; cdr3_nt: TGTGCCAGCAGCAGTAGCGGGGGGGTGGATACGCAGTATTTT
j_call: TRBJ1-1; d_call: NA; v_call: TRBV5-6; clone_size: NA; cdr3_aa: CASSWGGAEAFF; cdr3_nt: TGTGCCAGCAGCTGGGGGGGAGCTGAAGCTTTCTTT
j_call: TRBJ1-1; d_call: TRBD1; v_call: TRBV4-1; clone_size: NA; cdr3_aa: CATQQGGYTEAFF; cdr3_nt: TGCGCCACCCAGCAGGGGGGTTACACTGAAGCTTTCTTT
j_call: TRBJ1-2; d_call: NA; v_call: TRBV2; clone_size: NA; cdr3_aa: CASRRPGRNYGYTF; cdr3_nt: TGTGCCAGCAGGAGACCCGGGAGGAACTATGGCTACACCTTC
j_call: TRBJ1-1; d_call: NA; v_call: TRBV6-2/TRBV6-3; clone_size: NA; cdr3_aa: CASSNPRTANTEAFF; cdr3_nt: TGTGCCAGCAGCAACCCCCGGACAGCGAACACTGAAGCTTTCTTT
j_call: TRBJ2-2; d_call: TRBD2; v_call: TRBV9; clone_size: NA; cdr3_aa: CASSPREVAGGQGELFF; cdr3_nt: TGTGCCAGCAGCCCCCGGGAGGTAGCGGGGGGGCAAGGGGAGCTGTTTTTT
j_call: TRBJ2-7; d_call: TRBD1; v_call: TRBV7-2; clone_size: NA; cdr3_aa: CASSTGTGFHEQYF; cdr3_nt: TGTGCCAGCAGTACCGGGACAGGGTTTCACGAGCAGTACTTC
j_call: TRBJ2-1; d_call: TRBD2; v_call: TRBV7-3; clone_size: NA; cdr3_aa: CASSTTSGGEQFF; cdr3_nt: TGTGCCAGCAGCACCACTAGCGGGGGAGAGCAGTTCTTC
j_call: TRBJ1-1; d_call: NA; v_call: TRBV11-3; clone_size: NA; cdr3_aa: CASSASGGATEAFF; cdr3_nt: TGTGCCAGCAGCGCGTCGGGGGGAGCCACTGAAGCTTTCTTT
j_call: TRBJ2-3; d_call: NA; v_call: TRBV7-3; clone_size: NA; cdr3_aa: CASSSSGGTDTQYF; cdr3_nt: TGTGCCAGCAGCTCCTCCGGGGGCACAGATACGCAGTATTTT